A selection of T cell receptor beta chains follows, all from one sample in a study of blood T cell repertoires in COVID-19. The method was immunoSEQ multiplex PCR; TCRdb's version includes in-frame clones alone and lacks a portion of them. The sample lists about 240,000 clones; approximately 80% were seen once. The sample comprised peripheral blood. All receptors derive from a man aged 25-45 years who had recovered from COVID-19. CDR3s include the opening cysteine and the closing phenylalanine or tryptophan.

TRBJ1-3 15 TRBV5-1 CASSQTGDSGNTIYF
TRBJ1-1 16 TRBV7-9 CASSSRMGRGNTEAFF
TRBJ1-5 15 TRBV6-1 CASSEVTGGNQPQHF
TRBJ2-7 13 TRBV5-1 CASSPRVNYEQYF
TRBJ2-5 15 TRBV5-1 CASSFGTGGEETQYF
TRBJ2-6 17 TRBV10-3 CAISADPAGSGANVLTF
TRBJ2-3 14 TRBV3-1/TRBV3-2 CASSQDPQGYTQYF
TRBJ1-4 15 TRBV3-1/TRBV3-2 CASSQEGQGNEKLFF
TRBJ2-1 15 TRBV2 CASRWLAGVYNEQFF
TRBJ1-6 16 TRBV5-4 CASSRDSDSYNSPLHF
TRBJ2-3 13 TRBV11-2 CASSLGGLYTQYF
TRBJ1-5 14 TRBV6-5 CASSYSRGAQPQHF
TRBJ1-2 15 TRBV7-9 CASSLAGQGPRGYTF
TRBJ1-2 15 TRBV5-4 CASSLVPGEINGYTF
TRBJ1-5 12 TRBV6-6 CASRYSEQPQHF
TRBJ2-5 15 TRBV3-1/TRBV3-2 CASSQEGARGETQYF
TRBJ2-1 12 TRBV6-6 CASSYGRNEQFF
TRBJ2-7 13 TRBV12-3/TRBV12-4 CASSLWGGDEQYF
TRBJ2-2 16 TRBV7-6 CASSLWASGGLGELFF
TRBJ2-7 20 TRBV5-1 CASSLNATSGGARTIYEQYF
TRBJ2-7 15 TRBV28 CASRPGGGISYEQYF
TRBJ1-1 17 TRBV21-1 CASSKVPLGQGATEAFF
TRBJ2-3 16 TRBV7-3 CASSLSGTSGTDTQYF
TRBJ1-5 13 TRBV28 CASIQQGDQPQHF
TRBJ2-2 14 TRBV10-3 CAISSGTGPGELFF
TRBJ2-1 20 TRBV9 CASSRPGRTRQDSSYNEQFF
TRBJ1-6 13 TRBV6-4 CASSDSGDSPLHF
TRBJ2-1 17 TRBV19 CASSIEGSGQTFNEQFF
TRBJ2-1 13 TRBV30 CARTSGSYNEQFF
TRBJ2-5 15 TRBV11-2 CASSLSRGIGETQYF
TRBJ2-5 11 TRBV19 CASSPGETQYF
TRBJ2-3 13 TRBV12-3/TRBV12-4 CASSFRGADTQYF
TRBJ1-5 15 TRBV28 CASSLFAQGNQPQHF
TRBJ2-1 15 TRBV11-3 CASSLRGSGVFEQFF
TRBJ2-5 12 TRBV10-2 CASSESEETQYF
TRBJ2-2 17 TRBV5-1 CASSSYRDRGNTGELFF
TRBJ1-1 10 TRBV27 CASRREEAFF
TRBJ2-3 12 TRBV6-5 CATISPAGLQYF